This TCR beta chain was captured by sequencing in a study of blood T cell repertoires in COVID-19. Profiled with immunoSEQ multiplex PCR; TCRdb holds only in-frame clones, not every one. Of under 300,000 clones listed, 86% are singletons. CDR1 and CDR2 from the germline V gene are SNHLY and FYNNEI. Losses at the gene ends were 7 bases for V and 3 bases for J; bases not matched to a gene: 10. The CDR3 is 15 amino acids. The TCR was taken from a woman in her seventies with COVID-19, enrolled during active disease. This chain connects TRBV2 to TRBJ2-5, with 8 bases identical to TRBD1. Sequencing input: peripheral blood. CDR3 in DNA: TGTGCCAGCACAACAGGGGGTACCTCCGAAGAGACCCAGTACTTC. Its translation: CASTTGGTSEETQYF.